The 13 T cell receptor beta chains presented below share a single source sample, sequenced in a study of PD-1 blockade in classical Hodgkin lymphoma. Assay used: immunoSEQ multiplex PCR; TCRdb lists only in-frame clones, some missing. This sample has roughly 24,000 clones; more than 65% occur once, and the top ten carry approximately 23%. Sample time point: cycle 4 day 1 (C4D1), after six to seven weeks of nivolumab. Every one of the patients relapsed after autologous stem cell transplantation (brentuximab vedotin exposure was variable). Specimen: peripheral blood mononuclear cells (PBMCs), collected before the fourth cycle of nivolumab. Receptors originate from a human donor with classical Hodgkin lymphoma.

This chain connects TRBV27 to TRBJ2-7; tentatively, D is TRBD1 (6 bases). Trimming took off 5 bases at V and 2 bases at J, with 10 bases between the two ends. The CDR3 length is 13 residues. Germline assignment: CDR1 MNHEY and CDR2 SMNVEV (reference sequence). CDR3 residues: CASSTGRPYEQYF. The CDR3 DNA is TGTGCCAGCAGTACAGGGAGACCCTACGAGCAGTACTTC.

The chain links TRBV6-1 to TRBJ1-5; weak D call: TRBD1 (5 bases). The CDR3 loop spans 13 amino acids. Trimming removed 5 bases from V and 3 bases from J, with 8 bases in between. Germline V CDR1 and CDR2: MNHNS, SASEGT. The CDR3 sequence: CASSRQPNQPQHF. The CDR3 DNA reads TGTGCCAGCAGTAGACAGCCCAATCAGCCCCAGCATTTT.

In this sample, this clone turned up once. V usage is TRBV5-1 and J usage is TRBJ2-2; the match to TRBD1 covers 7 bases. The CDR3 length is 15 residues. Germline values: CDR1 SGHRS, CDR2 YFSETQ. V shed 0 bases, J shed 3 bases, and the junction held 2 bases outside the gene matches. CDR3 DNA: TGCGCCAGCAGCTTGGACAGGGGAGACACCGGGGAGCTGTTTTTT. Protein sequence: CASSLDRGDTGELFF.

The V and J genes are TRBV11-2 and TRBJ2-5; 10 bases line up with TRBD2. Germline V gives CDR1 SGHAT, CDR2 FQNNGV. J lost 4 bases, V lost 2 bases, and 4 bases had no gene match. The CDR3 runs to 15 residues. Here the CDR3 DNA reads TGTGCCAGCAGCTTATCCAGCGGGAGGGGAGAGACCCAGTACTTC. This sequence encodes CASSLSSGRGETQYF.

The chain has TRBV7-3 and TRBJ2-5, with TRBD2 matching over 11 bases. The trim removed 1 base at V and 2 bases at J, leaving 24 bases unmatched. Germline V gives CDR1 SGHTA, CDR2 FQGTGA. The CDR3 totals 23 residues. CDR3 bases: TGTGCCAGCAGCTTAAACGGTTGCATGATCCTAGCGGGAGGATGTAGTGCACAAGAGACCCAGTACTTC. Residues: CASSLNGCMILAGGCSAQETQYF.

In its sample, this clone was seen once. The genes are TRBV7-9 and TRBJ2-5, with 12 bases identical to TRBD2. This CDR3 has 17 amino acids. CDR1 is SEHNR, CDR2 FQNEAQ, per germline (reference sequence). Trimming at V came to 5 bases and at J to 2 bases, leaving 9 bases not matched to a gene. CDR3 bases: TGTGCCAGCAGCCCCGGACTAGCGGGACCAGGACAAGAGACCCAGTACTTC. Residues: CASSPGLAGPGQETQYF.

This sequence joins TRBV29-1 and TRBJ2-6, with D perhaps given as TRBD1 or TRBD2 (5 bases each). Germline V gene data show CDR1 as SQVTM and CDR2 as ANQGSEA. This CDR3 has 16 amino acids. V was shortened by 0 bases and J by 1 base, with 10 bases between the two germline ends. The CDR3 nucleotides are TGCAGCGTTGAAGATCGGGGCATATCTGGGGCCAACGTCCTGACTTTC. Protein sequence: CSVEDRGISGANVLTF. Full variable domain (rest looked up from reference TRBV29-1 and TRBJ2-6): SAVISQKPSRDICQRGTSLTIQCQVDSQVTMMFWYRQQPGQSLTLIATANQGSEATYESGFVIDKFPISRPNLTFSTLTVSNMSPEDSSIYLCSVEDRGISGANVLTFGAGSRLTVL.

The chain is built from TRBV10-3 and TRBJ2-1, with 15 bases fitting TRBD2. The CDR3 is made up of 18 amino acids. V lost 4 bases, J lost 2 bases, and 6 bases stayed unmatched. Germline loops: CDR1 ENHRY, CDR2 SYGVKD. The CDR3 DNA reads as TGTGCCATCAGTGGGACTAGCGGGGGGGCTGGCGCCTACAATGAGCAGTTCTTC. Translation gives CAISGTSGGAGAYNEQFF.

The rearrangement uses TRBV18 and TRBJ2-3; tentative D call: TRBD2 (7 bases). Trimming cost V 4 bases and J 3 bases, with 20 bases left between them. The CDR3 totals 17 residues. CDR1 is KGHSH and CDR2 is LQKENI in the germline V gene. CDR3 sequence: CASSLQTGRGSTDTQYF. The CDR3 region has the DNA TGTGCCAGCTCACTCCAAACAGGGAGGGGCTCAACAGATACGCAGTATTTT.

The chain has TRBV2 and TRBJ1-4; D may be TRBD1 (5 bases). Deletions cut 4 bases from V and 8 bases from J, with 17 bases between. CDR1 is SNHLY, CDR2 FYNNEI, per germline. The CDR3 length is 15 residues. The CDR3 spells CASSADLGAGEKLFF. Here the CDR3 DNA reads TGTGCCAGCAGTGCAGACCTTGGGGCGGGCGAAAAACTGTTTTTT.

This chain uses TRBV28 with TRBJ2-1; 8 nucleotides align to TRBD2. Germline CDR1 is MDHEN and CDR2 is SYDVKM. V trimming: 3 bases; J trimming: 7 bases; junction bases outside the gene matches: 8. CDR3 length: 15 amino acids. The CDR3 sequence: CASSFDGRAGNEQFF. Here the CDR3 DNA reads TGTGCCAGCAGTTTTGACGGGAGGGCCGGGAATGAGCAGTTCTTC.

The chain is built from TRBV5-8 and TRBJ2-5; unclear D gene. Germline V gives CDR1 SGHTS, CDR2 YDEGEE. The V end lost 4 bases, the J end lost 0 bases, and 16 bases lay between the germline ends. The CDR3 is 16 amino acids. Here the CDR3 reads CASSTTNLGYQETQYF. In nucleotides, the CDR3 is TGTGCCAGCAGCACCACCAACTTAGGGTACCAAGAGACCCAGTACTTC.

The chain is built from TRBV9 and TRBJ1-3, with no clear D. Trimming removed 0 bases at V and 3 bases at J, with 7 bases between. Germline-derived CDR1 and CDR2 are SGDLS and YYNGEE. This CDR3 comprises 14 residues. The CDR3 DNA sequence: TGTGCCAGCAGCGTAGGGCCGGGTGGAAACACCATATATTTT. This codes for CASSVGPGGNTIYF.